Listed here is a single TCR beta chain. Its antigen is currently not known. An end of the junction differs from the germline gene, which may be a read error. Library preparation used the immunoSEQ multiplex PCR assay. For the multiplex PCR, a mixture combining 60 forward primers for TCR Vbeta segments and 13 reverse primers for TCR Jbeta segments was used. Amplification of the CDR3 region of rearranged TCR beta genes was performed with a multiplex PCR assay on genomic DNA. Amplified TCR beta libraries were sequenced as 87-base-pair reads on the Illumina HiSeq System. The study's own analysis went as follows. A later analysis tallied some 79 million unique TCR beta chains across the 660 or so repertoires, and some 10 million of those chains were shared by two or more donors. A nearest-neighbor algorithm error-corrected the raw reads and collapsed the reads into unique sequences, merging closely related sequences to remove PCR and sequencing errors. Alignment of CDR3 sequences to IMGT reference sequences was used to assign V, D and J gene segments. For a sequence to be retained, a match of at least six nucleotides was required to both a V gene segment and a J gene segment. Rearrangements were called productive when the CDR3 lacked stop codons and stayed in frame with V and J; all others were non-productive. Following IMGT convention, CDR3 was defined as the stretch from the second conserved V-encoded cysteine to the conserved J-encoded phenylalanine. Sequences without an unambiguous match to a single V gene segment were excluded from the earlier analysis of 450 to 650 of the donors. In an earlier analysis of about 590 of the donors, a V segment was called functional when productive rearrangements were above 56.7%, and segregating when the standard deviation between donors exceeded 5%. To diagnose cytomegalovirus status from the catalog of TCR beta chain sequences, a statistical classification framework was built. In a later analysis, TCR nucleotide sequences were compared against IMGT/GENE-DB human TR gene sequences so that V and J genes could be assigned. Using the TCRdist pipeline, a later analysis assigned CDR3 sequences along with most-parsimonious VDJ recombination scenarios. In a later analysis, every TCR beta chain was defined by the combination of its CDR3 amino acid sequence and its V-gene family, and reads without a unique V-gene family were dropped. To address suspected cross-contamination and a sequencing artifact, a later analysis removed 592 highly shared, low-generation-probability nucleotide sequences. A later analysis calculated a clonal expansion index for each public chain from normalized within-repertoire ranks of inferred template counts. Generation probabilities in a later analysis came from a VDJ recombination model fitted to out-of-frame rearrangements, and those results were checked against IGoR. In a later analysis, hypergeometric tests were used to score TCR-TCR, TCR-HLA and TCR-CMV co-occurrence, with a repertoire-size bias correction applied to TCR pairs. A later analysis estimated false discovery rates by permuting HLA or CMV assignments 20 times. In a later analysis, co-occurring TCRs were grouped with DBSCAN, and TCRdist sequence similarity was added when clustering was performed within HLA-allele-positive subsets. Repertoires with fewer than 30,000 or more than 120,000 public chains, plus five repertoires with anomalous nucleotide sharing, were excluded from co-occurrence clustering. TCRdb retrieved this table from immuneACCESS and kept in-frame rearrangements only. Not all clones are present; in checked studies, unresolved V genes account for under half, and no reason is known for the remainder. Clone size and the V and J calls come from that table; the DNA yielded D and trimming. Recorded for this sample are roughly 140,000 clones; approximately 80% of them occurred a single time. Jointly, the top ten make up around 3% of the sample.

This record belongs to a study of cytomegalovirus exposure and HLA in healthy donors listed by TCRdb under 2017. In the study overall: An earlier analysis of roughly 570 of the donors reported approximately 300 Gb of sequence data and approximately 120 million unique TCR beta sequences obtained from approximately 180 million T cells. Several DR-DQ haplotypes were treated as single units for association and clustering because of strong linkage in the cohort. In addition to the first cohort of approximately 670 subjects, a separate validation cohort of around 110 different subjects was used. Typing coverage differed by locus: A, B, C, DRB1 and DQB1 were typed in roughly 620-630 donors, DQA1 in 522, DPA1 in 600 to 610, and DPB1 in just under 480. The genetic ancestry cluster associated with self-reported Caucasian donors included 81% of the 300 to 400 genotyped donors. Genome-wide SNP genotypes for about 65% of the roughly 670 donors were used in a later genetic analysis, which treated that subset as a discovery cohort. The study used immunosequencing to profile the T cell repertoires of 666 subjects and linked those repertoires to cytomegalovirus serostatus. A later analysis re-analyzed previously published TCR beta repertoires from 550 to 700 donors and added high-resolution HLA genotyping to study TCR occurrence patterns. An early release covering just under 650 HLA-typed donors comprised about 300 gigabases of sequencing data and some 79 million unique TCR sequences. Across some 400 genotyped donors of the cohort, an average of approximately 240,000 unique TCR beta nucleotide sequences per donor were sequenced, and roughly a sixth of those sequences were non-productive. In the later analysis, no new phenotypic data were used to find candidate immune exposures; instead, reliance was placed on TCR beta sequences and their occurrence across donors. The study aimed to test whether cataloging public T cell receptors could reveal signatures of past pathogen exposure. HLA typing covered class I and class II loci at four-digit resolution. Every repertoire in the discovery cohort had been generated on one and the same sequencing platform. High-throughput TCR immunosequencing, statistical association of individual TCRs with disease status, and machine learning were combined to predict cytomegalovirus infection status. In an earlier analysis of more than 550 of the donors, high-throughput TCR beta sequencing was used to judge whether each TCR beta V gene segment behaved as functional or pseudogenic. Donor age, sex, ethnicity and CMV serostatus were compiled together with the repertoire data. Summary of the overall study and its limitations: The cohort was sequenced for TCR beta chains only, and without alpha or paired-chain data the features that could be detected were limited. Because HLA typing was unavailable for some donors at each locus, only the typed subset was used in association tests. In a later analysis, several top co-occurrence clusters were reported to appear linked to parvovirus B19, influenza, CMV and Epstein-Barr virus. According to a later genetic analysis, donors in an Asian-associated ancestry cluster had fewer N-insertions in productive TCRs than the approximately 630-donor mean. The classifier was reported to diagnose cytomegalovirus status with high specificity and sensitivity in both the original cohort and the validation cohort. According to the authors, the approach could potentially be generalized to other disease states and immunological phenotypes. Immune exposure information for the cohort was limited to CMV serostatus. Because counts were too low, roughly 18 rarely observed V segments, including chromosome 9 orphons, were left out of the earlier analysis of some 600 of the donors. Sequencing depth was assumed to be roughly uniform across donors in the presence/absence analyses, though that assumption may not hold. A further reported finding was that TCR beta sequences accurately predicted the HLA-A and HLA-B alleles for most subjects in the first cohort. An association between a missense DCLRE1C variant and V-gene and J-gene trimming of TCR beta chains was found in a later genetic analysis and replicated in an independent cohort. In a later analysis, more than 15,000 TCR beta sequences were associated with specific HLA alleles at a false discovery rate of 0.05. The 87-base-pair reads could not distinguish some IMGT-functional V segments, including TRBV6-2 and TRBV6-3, so those segments were excluded. The study gave a list of over 150 TCR beta chains associated with cytomegalovirus. Most TCR sequences were seen in very few donors, while some public TCRs were found in many individuals. The sequencing pipeline was judged likely to have produced a cluster of highly shared sequence variants as a technical artifact. Compared with equally common non-associated chains, HLA-associated TCR beta chains in a later analysis were more clonally expanded and had lower generation probabilities. A later analysis found that most CMV-associated TCR beta chains appeared HLA-restricted, with HLA associations seemingly driven largely by CMV exposure. Correlated functional status among segregating V segments might be attributable to linkage disequilibrium, but an unknown experimental factor could not be ruled out. A few of the identified cytomegalovirus-associated TCR beta chains were confirmed in vitro to be specific for cytomegalovirus antigens. According to a later analysis, TCR association rates differed among HLA loci, with DRB1 alleles showing the most associated TCRs and HLA-C alleles showing the fewest. Assigning TCR associations to individual alleles was difficult when HLA alleles, especially DR and DQ, strongly co-occurred. Broadly in line with IMGT annotations, most TCR beta V segments showed up in productive rearrangements about 87% or about 30% of the time in an earlier analysis of under 700 of the donors.

The cohort was made up of 666 healthy bone marrow donors. Cohort members were all nominally healthy when sampled, although unrecorded immune exposures were likely present. The donor was CMV seronegative and was included in the group of a few hundred seronegative cohort members. A peripheral blood sample was provided by each donor, and peripheral blood mononuclear cells were used for TCR beta sequencing. Genomic DNA was extracted from the blood cell samples with the Qiagen DNeasy Blood Extraction Kit. Per the germline V gene (reference sequence), MNHEY is the CDR1 and SMNVEV is the CDR2. The CDR3 numbers 14 residues from cysteine through phenylalanine. This entry keeps only the CDR3 DNA: 42 bases, framed from base 1.

The chain was built from TRBV27 and TRBJ2-7; a stretch of 9 junction bases matches TRBD2. The origin of this receptor is a female donor in good health and CMV-seronegative. Sequencing was carried out using PBMCs. Here is the DNA: TGTGCCGGCAGTGCCTATAGCGGGAGCTACGAGCAGTACTTC. Translation gives CAGSAYSGSYEQYF.